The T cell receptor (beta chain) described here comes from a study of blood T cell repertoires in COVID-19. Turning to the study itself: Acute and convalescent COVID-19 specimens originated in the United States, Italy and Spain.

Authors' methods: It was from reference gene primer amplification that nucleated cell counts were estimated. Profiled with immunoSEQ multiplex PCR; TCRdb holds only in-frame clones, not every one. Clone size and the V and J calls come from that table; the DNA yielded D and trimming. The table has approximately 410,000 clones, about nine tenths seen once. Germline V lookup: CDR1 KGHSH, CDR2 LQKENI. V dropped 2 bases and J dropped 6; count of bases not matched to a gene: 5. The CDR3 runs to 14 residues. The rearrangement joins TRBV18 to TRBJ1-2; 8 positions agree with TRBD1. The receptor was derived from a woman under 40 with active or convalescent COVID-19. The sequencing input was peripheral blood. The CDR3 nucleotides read TGTGCCAGCTCACCATTAGCAGGGGGCGATGGCTACACCTTC. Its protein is CASSPLAGGDGYTF.